The next 30 T cell receptor beta chains were all read from a single sample in a study of CD8 T cells in Susac syndrome. With random hexamers, reverse transcription was performed on roughly 0.5 to 1 ug of RNA. TCRdb analysed the immunoSEQ multiplex PCR reads with MiXCR anew, one entry per CDR3 protein. The table lists about 190,000 distinct CDR3 sequences, 95% of them singletons. Sequences were obtained from CD4+ T cells from PBMCs. All receptors come from a human donor with Susac syndrome.

This clonotype appeared a few times. The rearrangement joins TRBV12-3 or TRBV12-4 to TRBJ2-6, with no clear D. The CDR3 is made up of 13 amino acids. V was trimmed by 7 bases and J by 2 bases, leaving 6 bases between them. CDR3 region: CASIRTGANVLTF. CDR3 nucleotide sequence: TGTGCCAGCATTCGGACTGGGGCCAACGTCCTGACTTTC.

V and J are TRBV6-5 and TRBJ1-1; a possible D gene is TRBD1 (6 bases). The germline gives CDR1 MNHEY, CDR2 SVGAGI. V dropped 2 bases and J dropped 1 base, with 8 bases sitting between them. CDR3 length: 14 amino acids. The CDR3 protein is CASSYPGQNTEAFF. For the CDR3, the DNA is TGTGCCAGCAGTTACCCGGGACAGAACACTGAAGCTTTCTTT.

This chain links TRBV9 with TRBJ2-2; 10 bases fit TRBD2. Germline loops: CDR1 SGDLS, CDR2 YYNGEE. The length of the CDR3 is 14 residues. V dropped 6 bases and J dropped 7; count of bases not matched to a gene: 6. CDR3 sequence reads: CASNVGLASGELFF. The CDR3 coding sequence is TGTGCCAGCAACGTGGGACTAGCGAGCGGGGAGCTGTTTTTT.

The chain carries TRBV11-2 and TRBJ1-1, with D possibly being TRBD1 (5 bases). Trimming took off 1 base at V and 4 bases at J, with 10 bases between the two ends. The CDR3 runs to 14 residues. Germline V gives CDR1 SGHAT, CDR2 FQNNGV. In DNA form, the CDR3 reads TGTGCCAGCAGCTTAGGGGGCAGACCCACTGAAGCTTTCTTT. It specifies CASSLGGRPTEAFF.

The V gene is TRBV30, the J gene TRBJ1-4; 10 nucleotides line up with TRBD1. With V trimmed by 4 bases and J by 8 bases, 4 bases remained unmatched. There are 13 residues in the CDR3. CDR1 is GTSNPN, CDR2 SVGIG, per germline (reference sequence). CDR3 DNA: TGTGCCTGGAAGGGACAGGGGAGCGAAAAACTGTTTTTT. Its translation is CAWKGQGSEKLFF.

The chain uses TRBV29-1 and TRBJ2-5; TRBD2 agrees at 9 bases. This CDR3 contains 16 residues. V was pared by 1 base and J by 5 bases, with 11 bases of the junction left unmatched. CDR1 SQVTM and CDR2 ANQGSEA come from the germline V gene. The CDR3 nucleotides read TGCAGCGTTGAAGGGGTAGCGGGGGAGCCACCGGAGACCCAGTACTTC. Translating it yields CSVEGVAGEPPETQYF.

V gene TRBV20-1 combines with J gene TRBJ2-1; a possible D gene is TRBD1 (5 bases). V was pared by 1 base and J by 9 bases, with 22 bases between. The CDR3 contains 16 residues. Germline CDR1 is DFQATT and CDR2 is SNEGSKA (reference sequence). In nucleotides, the CDR3 is TGCAGTGCTAGAGGGGTTCAGGGCGGTACGGTAGGTGAGCAGTTCTTC. This gives the protein CSARGVQGGTVGEQFF.

V usage is TRBV20-1 and J usage is TRBJ2-7; 10 nucleotides align to TRBD2. This CDR3 has 15 amino acids. The ends lost 2 bases at V and 2 bases at J; junction bases unmatched: 6. Germline CDR1 and CDR2: DFQATT and SNEGSKA (reference sequence). CDR3 loop: CSARYPSGGTYEQYF. CDR3 DNA sequence: TGCAGTGCTAGATACCCTAGCGGGGGTACCTACGAGCAGTACTTC.

This chain joins TRBV11-2 and TRBJ2-7, with TRBD2 identical over 13 bases. Germline CDR1 and CDR2: SGHAT and FQNNGV. There are 16 residues in the CDR3. V dropped 5 bases and J dropped 2; count of bases not matched to a gene: 6. Written as DNA, the CDR3 is TGTGCCAGCAGCCCAGGACTAGCGGGGGCCGCCTACGAGCAGTACTTC. Translated, it gives CASSPGLAGAAYEQYF.

This clonotype was seen only once. This chain connects TRBV12-3 or TRBV12-4 to TRBJ2-3, with 7 bases that match TRBD1. V shed 3 bases, J shed 6 bases, and the junction held 9 bases outside the gene matches. The CDR3 runs to 15 residues. CDR3 sequence (DNA): TGTGCCAGCAGTTTCACGGGACAGTCATCCGATACGCAGTATTTT. Residues: CASSFTGQSSDTQYF.

The chain links TRBV5-3 to TRBJ1-1; D unresolved. TRBV5-3 is labeled an ORF, and its function is uncertain. This CDR3 is 15 amino acids long. V lost 3 bases and J 2 bases, leaving 14 bases between the germline ends. The chain's CDR3 is CARSSPGPVNTEAFF. The CDR3 DNA reads as TGTGCCAGAAGCTCGCCTGGGCCCGTTAACACTGAAGCTTTCTTT.

CDR3 sequence reads: CASSLGVRGETQYF. In nucleotides, the CDR3 is TGTGCCAGCAGCTTGGGCGTCAGGGGAGAGACCCAGTACTTC. The chain carries TRBV11-2 and TRBJ2-5; D is perhaps TRBD1 (6 bases). Germline V lookup: CDR1 SGHAT, CDR2 FQNNGV. The CDR3 is 14 residues long. V was cut by 3 bases and J by 4 bases, with 12 bases left in between.

The chain uses TRBV3-1 and TRBJ1-6, with D hard to call. The germline V gene has CDR1 LGHDT and CDR2 YNNKEL (reference sequence). The CDR3 contains 18 residues. V was shortened by 0 bases and J by 8 bases, with 20 bases between the two germline ends. In DNA form, the CDR3 reads TGTGCCAGCAGCCAAGACACTCAGTTCCGCCACCAAGATTCACCCCTCCACTTT. This sequence encodes CASSQDTQFRHQDSPLHF.

DNA for the CDR3: TGCGCCAGCAGCTGGGGGTCGAACACTGAAGCTTTCTTT. Protein: CASSWGSNTEAFF. The V and J genes are TRBV5-1 and TRBJ1-1; maybe TRBD1 (5 bases). V lost 3 bases and J lost 1, with 7 bases in between. CDR1 is SGHRS, CDR2 YFSETQ, per germline. This CDR3 is built from 13 residues.

V usage is TRBV6-5 and J usage is TRBJ2-3; D possibly corresponds to TRBD2 (6 bases). Trimming took off 5 bases at V and 3 bases at J, with 15 bases between the two ends. Germline values: CDR1 MNHEY, CDR2 SVGAGI. The CDR3 is 15 residues long. The CDR3: CASSPRGGATDTQYF. In nucleotides, the CDR3 is TGTGCCAGCAGTCCCCGCGGCGGGGCGACAGATACGCAGTATTTT.

V is TRBV7-2 and J is TRBJ1-2, with TRBD1 identical over 7 bases. The CDR3 covers 12 residues. V shed 5 bases, J shed 9 bases, and the junction held 6 bases outside the gene matches. From germline, CDR1 is SGHTA and CDR2 FQGNSA. The CDR3 nucleotides are TGTGCCAGCAGCGATCCGGGACAGCGCTACACCTTC. It translates to CASSDPGQRYTF.

The chain combines TRBV30 with TRBJ2-1; D gene uncertain. There are 15 residues in the CDR3. CDR1 is GTSNPN and CDR2 is SVGIG in the germline V gene (reference sequence). V was cut by 0 bases and J by 6 bases, with 15 bases left in between. Here the CDR3 DNA reads TGTGCCTGGAGTGTTTCTAGGGCAGGCGGCAATGAGCAGTTCTTC. It encodes CAWSVSRAGGNEQFF.

CDR3 protein: CASSLPGGGYTF. In nucleotides, the CDR3 is TGTGCCAGCAGTTTACCGGGCGGGGGCTACACCTTC. The chain is built from TRBV12-3 or TRBV12-4 and TRBJ1-2, with D hard to call. Trimming stripped 2 bases from V and 8 bases from J, with 9 bases between. This CDR3 has 12 residues.

This clonotype was found once. The J gene is TRBJ2-3, the V gene TRBV20-1, with D possibly matching TRBD1 (5 bases). The germline gives CDR1 DFQATT, CDR2 SNEGSKA (reference sequence). The V gene lost 1 base and the J gene lost 4 bases, with 9 bases spanning the gap. CDR3 size: 13 residues. CDR3 bases: TGCAGTGCTAGAGTCCTGGGGCCAGATACGCAGTATTTT. It translates to CSARVLGPDTQYF.

The V call is TRBV20-1, the J call TRBJ1-2; no clear D gene. CDR1 DFQATT and CDR2 SNEGSKA come from the germline V gene (reference sequence). V lost 5 bases and J lost 6, with 4 bases in between. CDR3 size: 9 residues. The CDR3 protein is CSAPHGYTF. For the CDR3, the DNA is TGCAGTGCTCCTCATGGCTACACCTTC.

This chain links TRBV3-1 with TRBJ1-2; D ambiguous. This CDR3 comprises 14 residues. Trimming took off 1 base at V and 5 bases at J, with 11 bases between the two ends. Per the germline V gene, CDR1 is LGHDT and CDR2 is YNNKEL (reference sequence). CDR3 bases: TGTGCCAGCAGCCAAGCGGCAGCCGCTTATGGCTACACCTTC. Encoded protein: CASSQAAAAYGYTF.

This chain connects TRBV5-1 to TRBJ1-3; D possibly corresponds to TRBD1 (5 bases). The length of the CDR3 is 15 residues. Germline V gives CDR1 SGHRS, CDR2 YFSETQ. Between the trimmed V and J ends, which lost 2 bases and 4 bases, there was a span of 13 bases. CDR3 amino acids: CASSLMEGLGNTIYF. CDR3 DNA sequence: TGCGCCAGCAGCTTAATGGAGGGGCTGGGAAACACCATATATTTT.

CDR3 nucleotides: TGCGCCAGCACTCCCTGGGGGCAGAACACAGATACGCAGTATTTT. Its protein is CASTPWGQNTDTQYF. The rearrangement joins TRBV5-1 to TRBJ2-3, with a weak D call TRBD1 (6 bases). V was trimmed by 6 bases and J by 2 bases, leaving 16 bases between them. This CDR3 has 15 residues. Germline loops: CDR1 SGHRS, CDR2 YFSETQ. Based on the CDR3 plus reference TRBV5-1 and TRBJ2-3, the full variable domain is KAGVTQTPRYLIKTRGQQVTLSCSPISGHRSVSWYQQTPGQGLQFLFEYFSETQRNKGNFPGRFSGRQFSNSRSEMNVSTLELGDSALYLCASTPWGQNTDTQYFGPGTRLTVL.

This rearrangement joins TRBV11-2 to TRBJ2-7, with D perhaps given as TRBD1 or TRBD2 (5 bases each). The length of the CDR3 is 15 residues. The germline V gene has CDR1 SGHAT and CDR2 FQNNGV. Trimming took off 5 bases at V and 6 bases at J, with 20 bases between the two ends. The CDR3 DNA reads as TGTGCCAGCAGCCTCGACTTTAGAACTGGGGGCGAGCAGTACTTC. Protein sequence: CASSLDFRTGGEQYF.

The chain has TRBV30 and TRBJ1-6; 7 bases match TRBD1. The germline V gene encodes CDR1 GTSNPN and CDR2 SVGIG (reference sequence). The CDR3 sequence is 14 residues long. Germline trimming cut 5 bases from V and 6 bases from J; bases unmatched to any gene: 7. CDR3 sequence reads: CAWDPDRSNSPLHF. The CDR3 DNA is TGTGCCTGGGACCCGGACAGGAGTAATTCACCCCTCCACTTT.

The chain uses TRBV5-4 and TRBJ1-2; a weak D match, TRBD1 (6 bases). The CDR3 is made up of 13 amino acids. Germline V gives CDR1 SGHNT, CDR2 YYREEE (reference sequence). V shed 0 bases and J shed 8 bases, with 11 bases lying between them. The CDR3 loop reads CASSLDRERGYTF. The CDR3 DNA sequence: TGTGCCAGCAGCTTGGACAGGGAGAGAGGCTACACCTTC.

This clonotype was seen a single time. The V call is TRBV28, the J call TRBJ1-6, with TRBD1 matching over 8 bases. The CDR3 extends over 14 amino acids. Trimming took 6 bases from V and 9 from J; bases not matched to a gene: 7. Germline CDR1 and CDR2: MDHEN and SYDVKM. The CDR3 coding sequence is TGTGCCAGCAGAGGGGACAGGTTCAGTTCACCCCTCCACTTT. It encodes CASRGDRFSSPLHF. The full variable domain, completed using reference TRBV28 and TRBJ1-6, is DVKVTQSSRYLVKRTGEKVFLECVQDMDHENMFWYRQDPGLGLRLIYFSYDVKMKEKGDIPEGYSVSREKKERFSLILESASTNQTSMYLCASRGDRFSSPLHFGNGTRLTVT.

The rearrangement uses TRBV14 and TRBJ1-2, with TRBD1 as a possible D gene (6 bases). Germline lookup yields CDR1 SGHDN and CDR2 FVKESK. V lost 1 base and J 8 bases, leaving 11 bases between the germline ends. The CDR3 sequence is 13 residues long. The CDR3 DNA is TGTGCCAGCAGCCAAGTCGCCAGGGGCGGCTACACCTTC. It is translated as CASSQVARGGYTF.

J is TRBJ2-1 and V is TRBV20-1, with a weak D call TRBD2 (5 bases). Germline CDR1 DFQATT, CDR2 SNEGSKA (reference sequence). The CDR3 totals 15 residues. Between the trimmed V and J ends, which lost 0 bases and 2 bases, there was a span of 11 bases. The CDR3: CSARDGGQAYNEQFF. CDR3 bases: TGCAGTGCTAGAGACGGCGGGCAGGCCTACAATGAGCAGTTCTTC.

The chain joins TRBV12-3 or TRBV12-4 to TRBJ1-6, with D maybe TRBD1 (5 bases). The CDR3 spans 15 residues. The germline V and J ends were trimmed by 3 bases and 11 bases, with 17 bases remaining between them. The CDR3 is CASSFGSGQVTPLHF. The CDR3 DNA sequence: TGTGCCAGCAGTTTTGGCAGCGGACAAGTAACACCCCTCCACTTT.